This T cell receptor (beta chain) was recorded in a study of OX40 agonist ivuxolimab in advanced cancers. Study-wide results and limits: Clonal expansion from baseline to week 6 occurred in both CD4+ and CD8+ T cells.

Clones were sequenced by immunoSEQ multiplex PCR, and TCRdb holds only the in-frame ones, with some missing. The sample consists of roughly 50,000 clones, 85% to 90% of them appearing once. For this clone: Antigen specificity is unknown.

CDR1 is SQVTM and CDR2 is ANQGSEA in the germline V gene. With 6 bases clipped from V and 2 bases from J, the junction kept 5 bases outside the gene matches. The length of the CDR3 is 13 residues. The sequence was collected from an adult with an advanced solid tumor such as melanoma, head and neck, liver or kidney cancer. Sequences were derived from CD4+ or CD8+ T cells sorted from blood, sampled in a trial of the OX40 agonist ivuxolimab. The rearrangement links TRBV29-1 to TRBJ2-3, with TRBD1 matching over 7 bases. The DNA of the CDR3 is TGCAGCGTCCCGACAGGGAACACAGATACGCAGTATTTT. Translating gives CSVPTGNTDTQYF.